The text below deals with one T cell receptor (beta chain). The antigen is not known. These data come from a study of long-term antiretroviral therapy in people with HIV. General study results and limits: Dominant in the repertoire at all time points were clones expanded before ART. Even long-term ART left TRB diversity below transplant donor controls, despite gains.

The assay, immunoSEQ v3.0, was run at survey level. TCRdb keeps only in-frame clones here, not all; method: immunoSEQ multiplex PCR. The sample shows about 20,000 clones, less than 95% of them seen only once. The CDR3 is 16 residues long. Trimming cost V 0 bases and J 4 bases; bases outside gene matches: 6. Germline V gives CDR1 MGHRA, CDR2 YSYEKL. The content of samples before DNA extraction was about 0.95-10 million cryopreserved PBMC. The V call is TRBV4-1, the J call TRBJ2-7; 10 bases align to TRBD1. This material consisted of unsorted PBMCs, taken approximately 4.5 years before starting antiretroviral therapy. This clonotype was sampled from a woman in her 30s with HIV. CDR3 in amino acids: CASSQDGTGDAYEQYF. The CDR3 DNA sequence: TGCGCCAGCAGCCAAGATGGGACAGGGGACGCTTACGAGCAGTACTTC.